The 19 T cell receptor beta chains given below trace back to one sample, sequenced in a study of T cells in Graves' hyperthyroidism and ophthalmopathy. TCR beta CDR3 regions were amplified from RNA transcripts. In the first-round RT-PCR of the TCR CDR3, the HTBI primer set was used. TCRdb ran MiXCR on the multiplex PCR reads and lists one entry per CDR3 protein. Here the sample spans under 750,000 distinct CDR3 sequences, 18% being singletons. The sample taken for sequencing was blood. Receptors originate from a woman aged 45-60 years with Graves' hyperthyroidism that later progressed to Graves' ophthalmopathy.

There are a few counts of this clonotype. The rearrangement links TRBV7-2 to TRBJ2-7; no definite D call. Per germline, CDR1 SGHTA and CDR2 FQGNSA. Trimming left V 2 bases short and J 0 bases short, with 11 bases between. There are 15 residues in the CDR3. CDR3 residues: CASSLTDGDSYEQYF. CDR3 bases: TGTGCCAGCAGCTTAACAGACGGAGACTCCTACGAGCAGTACTTC.

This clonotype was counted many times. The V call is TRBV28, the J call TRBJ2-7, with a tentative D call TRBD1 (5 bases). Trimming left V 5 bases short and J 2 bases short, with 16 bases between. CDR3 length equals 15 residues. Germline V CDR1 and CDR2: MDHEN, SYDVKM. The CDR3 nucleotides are TGTGCCAGCAGTGAAAGGGGTAGGAGTGCCTACGAGCAGTACTTC. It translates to CASSERGRSAYEQYF.

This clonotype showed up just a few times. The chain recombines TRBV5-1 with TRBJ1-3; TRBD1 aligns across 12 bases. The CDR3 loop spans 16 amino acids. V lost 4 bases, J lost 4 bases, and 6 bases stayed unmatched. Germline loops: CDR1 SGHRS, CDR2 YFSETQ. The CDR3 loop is CASSISGTGGGNTIYF. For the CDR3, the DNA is TGCGCCAGCAGCATCTCCGGGACAGGGGGCGGAAACACCATATATTTT.

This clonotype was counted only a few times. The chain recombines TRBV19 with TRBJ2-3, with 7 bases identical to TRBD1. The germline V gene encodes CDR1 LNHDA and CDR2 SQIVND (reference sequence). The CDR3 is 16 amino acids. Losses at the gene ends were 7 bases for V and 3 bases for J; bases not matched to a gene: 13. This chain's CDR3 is CASNPSTGLSTDTQYF. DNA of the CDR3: TGTGCCAGTAACCCCTCGACAGGGCTGAGTACAGATACGCAGTATTTT.

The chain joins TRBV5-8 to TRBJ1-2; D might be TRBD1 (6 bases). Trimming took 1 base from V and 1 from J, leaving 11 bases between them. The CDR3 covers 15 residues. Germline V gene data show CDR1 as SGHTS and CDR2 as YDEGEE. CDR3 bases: TGTGCCAGCAGCTTGTTGGCAGGGGATAACTATGGCTACACCTTC. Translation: CASSLLAGDNYGYTF.

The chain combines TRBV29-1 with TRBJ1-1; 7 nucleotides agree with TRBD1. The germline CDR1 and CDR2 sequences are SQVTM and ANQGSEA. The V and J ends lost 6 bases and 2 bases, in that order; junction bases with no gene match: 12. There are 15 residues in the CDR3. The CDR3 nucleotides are TGCAGCGTCCCAGCAATACGGACAGGTAACACTGAAGCTTTCTTT. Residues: CSVPAIRTGNTEAFF.

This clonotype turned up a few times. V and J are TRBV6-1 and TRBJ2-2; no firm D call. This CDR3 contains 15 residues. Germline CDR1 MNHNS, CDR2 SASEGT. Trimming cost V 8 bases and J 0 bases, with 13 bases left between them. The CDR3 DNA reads TGTGCCAGCCGGCCGAGTCAGACGAACACCGGGGAGCTGTTTTTT. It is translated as CASRPSQTNTGELFF.

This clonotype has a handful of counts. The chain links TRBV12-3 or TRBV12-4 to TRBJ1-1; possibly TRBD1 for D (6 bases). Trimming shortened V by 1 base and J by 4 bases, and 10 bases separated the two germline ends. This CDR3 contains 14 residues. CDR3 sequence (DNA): TGTGCCAGCAGTTTAGTAGTGGGGGCCACTGAAGCTTTCTTT. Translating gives CASSLVVGATEAFF.

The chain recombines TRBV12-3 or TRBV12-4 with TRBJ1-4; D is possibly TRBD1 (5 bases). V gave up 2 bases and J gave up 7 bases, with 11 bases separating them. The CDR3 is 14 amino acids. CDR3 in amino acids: CASSLQGRVEKLFF. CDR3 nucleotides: TGTGCCAGCAGTTTACAGGGCCGGGTTGAAAAACTGTTTTTT.

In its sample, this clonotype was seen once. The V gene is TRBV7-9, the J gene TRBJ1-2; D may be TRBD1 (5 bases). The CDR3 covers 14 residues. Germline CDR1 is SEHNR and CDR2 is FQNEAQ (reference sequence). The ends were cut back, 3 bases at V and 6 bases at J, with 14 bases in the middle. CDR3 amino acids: CASSLETGTNGYTF. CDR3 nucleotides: TGTGCCAGCAGCTTGGAAACCGGGACTAATGGCTACACCTTC.

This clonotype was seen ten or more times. CDR3 in DNA: TGTGCCAGCAGGGGAGCCGGGACAGGGGATTCACCCCTCCACTTT. Protein sequence: CASRGAGTGDSPLHF. The gene calls are TRBV6-2 or TRBV6-3 and TRBJ1-6; 10 positions match TRBD1. In germline, CDR1 is MNHEY, CDR2 SVGEGT. The CDR3 covers 15 residues. The J segment lost 8 bases and the V segment lost 6 bases, leaving 7 bases of the junction unmatched.

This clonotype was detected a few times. CDR3: CASSETGLGHEQYF. CDR3 nucleotides: TGTGCCAGCAGTGAGACAGGGTTGGGGCACGAGCAGTACTTC. The J gene is TRBJ2-7, the V gene TRBV6-1; 7 bases fit TRBD1. Trimming removed 3 bases from V and 5 bases from J; junction bases left unmatched: 7. Germline CDR1 MNHNS, CDR2 SASEGT. The CDR3 consists of 14 residues.

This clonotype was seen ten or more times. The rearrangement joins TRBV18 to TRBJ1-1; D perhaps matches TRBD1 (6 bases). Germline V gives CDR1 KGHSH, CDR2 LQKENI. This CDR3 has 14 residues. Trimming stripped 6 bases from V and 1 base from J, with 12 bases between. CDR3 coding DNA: TGTGCCAGCTCCACGAAGACAGGGAACACTGAAGCTTTCTTT. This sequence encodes CASSTKTGNTEAFF.

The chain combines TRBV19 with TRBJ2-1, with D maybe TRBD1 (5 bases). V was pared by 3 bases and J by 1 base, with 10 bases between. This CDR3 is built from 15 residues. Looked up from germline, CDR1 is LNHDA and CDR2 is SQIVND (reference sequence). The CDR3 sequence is CASSIGQGSYNEQFF. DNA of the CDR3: TGTGCCAGTAGTATTGGGCAGGGATCCTACAATGAGCAGTTCTTC.

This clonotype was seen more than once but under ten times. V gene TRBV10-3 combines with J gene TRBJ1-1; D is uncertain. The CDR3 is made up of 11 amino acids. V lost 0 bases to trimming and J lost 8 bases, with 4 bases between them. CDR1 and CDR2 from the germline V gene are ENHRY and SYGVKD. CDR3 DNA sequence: TGTGCCATCAGTGAGTCGAAAGAAGCTTTCTTT. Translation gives CAISESKEAFF.

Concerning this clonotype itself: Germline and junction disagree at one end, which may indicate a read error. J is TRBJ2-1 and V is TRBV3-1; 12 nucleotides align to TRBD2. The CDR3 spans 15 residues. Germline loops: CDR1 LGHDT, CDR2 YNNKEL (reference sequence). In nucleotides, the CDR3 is TGTGCCAGCGGCCACGGGACTAGCGGGTACAATGAGCAGTTCTTC. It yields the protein CASGHGTSGYNEQFF.

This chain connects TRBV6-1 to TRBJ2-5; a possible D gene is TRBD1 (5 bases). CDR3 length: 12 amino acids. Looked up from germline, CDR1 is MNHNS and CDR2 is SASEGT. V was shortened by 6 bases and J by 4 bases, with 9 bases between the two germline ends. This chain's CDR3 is CASRDDRETQYF. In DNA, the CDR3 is TGTGCCAGCAGAGACGACAGAGAGACCCAGTACTTC.

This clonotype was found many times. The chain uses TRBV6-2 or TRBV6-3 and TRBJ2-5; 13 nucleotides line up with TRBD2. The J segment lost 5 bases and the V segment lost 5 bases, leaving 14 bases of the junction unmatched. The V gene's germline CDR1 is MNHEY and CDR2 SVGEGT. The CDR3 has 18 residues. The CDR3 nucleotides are TGTGCCAGCAGTCCCTCACTAGCGGGGGGGCCTGGCGTGGAGACCCAGTACTTC. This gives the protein CASSPSLAGGPGVETQYF.

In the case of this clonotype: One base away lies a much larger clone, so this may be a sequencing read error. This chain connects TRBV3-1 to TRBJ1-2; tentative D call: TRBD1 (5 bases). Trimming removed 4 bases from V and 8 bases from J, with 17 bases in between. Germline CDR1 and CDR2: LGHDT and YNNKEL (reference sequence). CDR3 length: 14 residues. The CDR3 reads CASSRLAGMAGYTF. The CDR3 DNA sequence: TGTGCCAGCAGCCGGCTAGCAGGGATGGCCGGCTACACCTTC.